The 13 T cell receptor beta chains in this list originate from one sample, sequenced in a study of blood T cell repertoires in COVID-19. Only in-frame clones appear in the TCRdb table, and some are missing; sequencing was by immunoSEQ multiplex PCR. The sample contains approximately 130,000 clones, around 85% of which appear only once. What was sequenced was peripheral blood. Every receptor here comes from a woman in her forties or fifties who had recovered from COVID-19.

The chain combines TRBV29-1 with TRBJ2-3, with 11 bases lining up with TRBD2. Per the germline V gene, CDR1 is SQVTM and CDR2 is ANQGSEA. The CDR3 has 18 amino acids. Trimming took 3 bases from V and 2 from J; bases not matched to a gene: 13. The CDR3 is CSVDPPKGTSGATDTQYF. For the CDR3, the DNA is TGCAGCGTTGACCCACCCAAGGGGACTAGCGGAGCCACAGATACGCAGTATTTT.

With regard to this clone: One end of the junction varies from germline; a read error may be responsible. V and J are TRBV3-1 (or the pseudogene TRBV3-2) and TRBJ1-4, with D possibly TRBD1 on 6 matching bases. CDR3 length: 14 residues. CDR1 and CDR2 (germline): LGHDT, YNNKEL (reference sequence). In DNA, the CDR3 is TGTGCCAGCAGTCAAGGACAGAGGAATGAAAAACTGTTTTTT. Amino acid sequence: CASSQGQRNEKLFF.

This clone was detected only once. The same CDR3 can be traced to other DNA sequences in this sample. CDR3 region: CASSRGNYGYTF. The DNA of the CDR3 is TGTGCCAGCAGTAGGGGCAACTATGGCTACACCTTC. The gene calls are TRBV6-5 and TRBJ1-2; tentative D call: TRBD1 (5 bases). This CDR3 comprises 12 residues. Germline CDR1 is MNHEY and CDR2 is SVGAGI. Trimming left V 5 bases short and J 2 bases short, with 6 bases between.

The genes are TRBV27 and TRBJ2-3; 7 positions agree with TRBD1. Unmatched junction bases numbered 7, after V lost 7 bases and J lost 0 bases. Germline V gene lookup returns CDR1 MNHEY and CDR2 SMNVEV (reference sequence). The CDR3 totals 15 residues. In DNA form, the CDR3 reads TGTGCCAGCACCGAGGGGGCAACTAGCACAGATACGCAGTATTTT. Amino acid sequence: CASTEGATSTDTQYF.

The chain has TRBV27 and TRBJ2-3; tentatively, D is TRBD1 (6 bases). CDR1 is MNHEY and CDR2 is SMNVEV in the germline V gene (reference sequence). The V end lost 5 bases, the J end lost 2 bases, and 20 bases lay between the germline ends. The CDR3 contains 17 residues. Here the CDR3 DNA reads TGTGCCAGCAGTCTGATTCGTACAGGGACCAACACAGATACGCAGTATTTT. Protein product: CASSLIRTGTNTDTQYF.

This chain joins TRBV30 and TRBJ1-5; a possible D gene is TRBD1 (5 bases). There are 12 residues in the CDR3. From germline, CDR1 is GTSNPN and CDR2 SVGIG (reference sequence). V gave up 3 bases and J gave up 6 bases, with 9 bases separating them. CDR3 DNA sequence: TGTGCCTGGAGCCAGGGTCGTCAGCCCCAGCATTTT. This gives the protein CAWSQGRQPQHF.

V gene TRBV11-3 combines with J gene TRBJ2-3; no clear D. The CDR3 extends over 17 amino acids. V was cut by 2 bases and J by 2 bases, with 17 bases left in between. Germline V gene data show CDR1 as SGHNT and CDR2 as YENEEA. DNA for the CDR3: TGTGCCAGCAGCTTATCCCCCCCCGGCGGATTCACAGATACGCAGTATTTT. Protein: CASSLSPPGGFTDTQYF.

The gene calls are TRBV4-3 and TRBJ2-1; 8 nucleotides agree with TRBD2. The V gene end was trimmed by 0 bases and the J gene end by 3 bases; junction bases not matched to a gene: 1. In germline, CDR1 is LGHNA, CDR2 YSLEER. This CDR3 spans 15 amino acids. The CDR3 spells CASSQDAGGYNEQFF. CDR3 DNA: TGCGCCAGCAGCCAAGACGCGGGAGGCTACAATGAGCAGTTCTTC.

This chain joins TRBV19 and TRBJ2-7; D ambiguous. V lost 1 base and J 5 bases, leaving 9 bases between the germline ends. Germline CDR1 LNHDA, CDR2 SQIVND (reference sequence). This CDR3 comprises 13 residues. CDR3 in amino acids: CASSIAESNEQYF. CDR3 bases: TGTGCCAGTAGTATAGCCGAGAGCAACGAGCAGTACTTC.

This clone was found a few times. The chain couples TRBV2 to TRBJ2-1, with D hard to call. The V end lost 7 bases, the J end lost 13 bases, and 11 bases lay between the germline ends. Germline CDR1 is SNHLY and CDR2 is FYNNEI. The CDR3 is 10 residues long. CDR3 region: CASKARRQFF. The CDR3 DNA reads TGTGCCAGCAAAGCGCGTCGTCAGTTCTTC.

V usage is TRBV6-5 and J usage is TRBJ2-1, with 9 bases that match TRBD2. Germline CDR1 and CDR2: MNHEY and SVGAGI. This CDR3 spans 14 amino acids. With 9 bases clipped from V and 9 bases from J, the junction kept 12 bases outside the gene matches. CDR3 region: CARLKRAGGTEQFF. Written as DNA, the CDR3 is TGTGCCAGACTAAAGCGAGCGGGGGGCACTGAGCAGTTCTTC.

V is TRBV6-2 or TRBV6-3 and J is TRBJ1-2; TRBD1 might be the D (6 bases). Germline V gene data show CDR1 as MNHEY and CDR2 as SVGEGT. CDR3 length: 16 amino acids. Trimming took 0 bases from V and 8 from J, leaving 19 bases between them. The CDR3 reads CASSYSGAAIPSGYTF. The CDR3, as DNA: TGTGCCAGCAGTTACTCGGGGGCCGCAATCCCGTCCGGCTACACCTTC.

The chain joins TRBV4-3 to TRBJ1-2; 7 bases map to TRBD1. CDR3 size: 13 residues. CDR1 and CDR2 (germline): LGHNA, YSLEER. The ends lost 3 bases at V and 4 bases at J; junction bases unmatched: 2. In DNA form, the CDR3 reads TGCGCCAGCAGCCACAACAGGGGCTATGGCTACACCTTC. As protein: CASSHNRGYGYTF.